A single sample gave rise to the 6 T cell receptor beta chains below, sequenced in a study of technical replicates of blood from a handful of donors. Some clones are missing from TCRdb's copy, which holds only in-frame ones; the method was immunoSEQ multiplex PCR. Of around 80,000 clones detected, more than 90% appear once; the ten largest clones hold approximately 0.25%. Sequencing was performed on T cells isolated from PBMCs. These receptor sequences come from a human donor in good health.

The chain has TRBV5-8 and TRBJ1-5; maybe TRBD1 (6 bases). Trimming removed 1 base from V and 6 bases from J, with 14 bases in between. CDR3 length equals 15 residues. In germline, CDR1 is SGHTS, CDR2 YDEGEE. CDR3 coding DNA: TGTGCCAGCAGCTTGTTGGCGGGGGCAGGTCAGCCCCAGCATTTT. Protein: CASSLLAGAGQPQHF.

The table lists this clone with a few counts. The J gene is TRBJ2-3, the V gene TRBV6-1; TRBD1 is a possible D gene (6 bases). Trimming shortened V by 4 bases and J by 2 bases, and 13 bases separated the two germline ends. The CDR3 sequence is 15 residues long. Germline lookup yields CDR1 MNHNS and CDR2 SASEGT. The CDR3 loop reads CASSGRTVFTDTQYF. The CDR3 DNA is TGTGCCAGCAGTGGCCGGACAGTCTTCACAGATACGCAGTATTTT.

The gene calls are TRBV29-1 and TRBJ1-1; D remains ambiguous. There are 12 residues in the CDR3. V dropped 1 base and J dropped 1 base, with 4 bases sitting between them. Looked up from germline, CDR1 is SQVTM and CDR2 is ANQGSEA. The CDR3 bases are TGCAGCGTTGAAGGAGGGAACACTGAAGCTTTCTTT. It encodes CSVEGGNTEAFF.

The chain employs TRBV7-9 and TRBJ1-1; 7 bases match TRBD1. V was clipped by 5 bases and J by 4 bases; unmatched bases: 7. Germline CDR1 SEHNR, CDR2 FQNEAQ (reference sequence). CDR3 length equals 14 residues. CDR3 sequence: CASSVQGIGTEAFF. CDR3 coding DNA: TGTGCCAGCAGCGTACAGGGGATAGGCACTGAAGCTTTCTTT. Filled out from reference TRBV7-9 and TRBJ1-1, the complete variable domain reads DTGVSQNPRHKITKRGQNVTFRCDPISEHNRLYWYRQTLGQGPEFLTYFQNEAQLEKSRLLSDRFSAERPKGSFSTLEIQRTEQGDSAMYLCASSVQGIGTEAFFGQGTRLTVV.

V and J are TRBV4-1 and TRBJ2-1; TRBD2 agrees at 16 bases. The CDR3 consists of 20 residues. V shed 5 bases and J 2 bases; nucleotides not matched to a gene: 12. CDR1 and CDR2 from the germline V gene are MGHRA and YSYEKL. DNA of the CDR3: TGCGCCAGCAGCACACCGGGACTAGCGGGAGGGAGGGGTCCCTACAATGAGCAGTTCTTC. This gives the protein CASSTPGLAGGRGPYNEQFF.

This sequence joins TRBV5-1 and TRBJ2-3, with 11 bases matching TRBD2. Trimming at V came to 3 bases and at J to 0 bases, leaving 3 bases not matched to a gene. Germline CDR1 reads SGHRS; CDR2 reads YFSETQ. The CDR3 covers 16 residues. Written as DNA, the CDR3 is TGCGCCAGCAGCTCGGGACTAGCGGAAAGCACAGATACGCAGTATTTT. Encoded protein: CASSSGLAESTDTQYF. Drawing the rest from reference TRBV5-1 and TRBJ2-3, the complete variable domain is KAGVTQTPRYLIKTRGQQVTLSCSPISGHRSVSWYQQTPGQGLQFLFEYFSETQRNKGNFPGRFSGRQFSNSRSEMNVSTLELGDSALYLCASSSGLAESTDTQYFGPGTRLTVL.